This TCR beta chain was captured by sequencing in a study of T cell changes during pregnancy in multiple sclerosis. The germline V gene encodes CDR1 DFQATT and CDR2 SNEGSKA (reference sequence). Trimming took 3 bases from V and 4 from J, leaving 5 bases between them. The CDR3 sequence is 11 residues long. Measured with immunoSEQ multiplex PCR; TCRdb has only the in-frame clones, and not every one. The profile shows about 57,000 clones, approximately 94% of them singletons. The V call is TRBV20-1, the J call TRBJ2-3; D unresolved. The sample here was CD4+ T cells from peripheral blood mononuclear cells, taken before pregnancy. This sequence originates from a female donor with multiple sclerosis, enrolled in a pregnancy study. The CDR3 sequence is CSASLPDTQYF. The CDR3 DNA follows: TGCAGTGCTAGTCTCCCAGATACGCAGTATTTT.